This T cell receptor (beta chain) appears in the sequencing data of a study of early T cells in non-severe SARS-CoV-2 infection. Study details: The study sequenced bulk RNA from unsorted whole blood, with chains unpaired.

Study-level points and caveats: Matching with VDJdb favored anti-spike CD8 responses (missing private and CD4 specificities).

MiXCR, run by TCRdb on the 5' RACE reads, gives a single entry per CDR3 protein. The sample lists some 91,000 distinct CDR3 sequences; roughly an eighth were seen once. This clonotype was counted many times. Its target is not known. Germline assignment: CDR1 SGHTA and CDR2 FQGTGA. The CDR3 is made up of 16 amino acids. The ends were cut back, 5 bases at V and 0 bases at J, with 13 bases in the middle. V usage is TRBV7-3 and J usage is TRBJ2-2; a weak D match, TRBD2 (6 bases). Sample: whole blood. This sequence originates from an adult who was a healthcare worker with PCR-confirmed SARS-CoV-2 infection or an uninfected control (not recorded which). CDR3 loop: CASSLLGLANTGELFF. CDR3 nucleotides: TGTGCCAGCAGCCTACTGGGACTTGCGAACACCGGGGAGCTGTTTTTT. Using reference TRBV7-3 and TRBJ2-2 for the parts outside the CDR3, the full variable domain is GAGVSQTPSNKVTEKGKYVELRCDPISGHTALYWYRQSLGQGPEFLIYFQGTGAADDSGLPNDRFFAVRPEGSVSTLKIQRTERGDSAVYLCASSLLGLANTGELFFGEGSRLTVL.